This TCR beta chain was identified during a study of T cell repertoires in cytomegalovirus infection. Study as a whole: Public signatures in TCR beta pointed to CMV infection and matching HLA type. Points from the study as a whole: It was HLA-C-restricted CMV-specific TCR beta clonotypes that dominated the response ex vivo.

This clonotype has a handful of counts. The antigen remains unidentified. TCRdb reanalysed the reads using MiXCR and keeps one entry per CDR3 protein. The sample carries 310,000 or so distinct CDR3 sequences, around a sixth recorded once. This receptor was identified in a human donor in good health (CMV status not recorded). Some clones in this sample may be carry-over from other donors' samples. Sequencing was carried out using PBMCs.

Here the CDR3 reads CASSLANGELFF. The CDR3 bases are TGTGCCAGCAGCTTAGCAAACGGGGAGCTGTTTTTT. The rearrangement joins TRBV7-9 to TRBJ2-2; D is unresolved. The CDR3 runs 12 residues. Germline V gene data show CDR1 as SEHNR and CDR2 as FQNEAQ (reference sequence). V lost 0 bases and J lost 7, with 3 bases in between.